Listed here are 5 T cell receptor beta chains from one sample, sequenced in a study of CD8+ T cells in alopecia areata. Reverse transcribed after extraction, RNA yielded cDNA as the sequencing template. Here immunoSEQ multiplex PCR was the method, and the copy in TCRdb shows in-frame clones only, minus some. The table has some 200,000 clones, under 60% seen once. As for treatment: oral pan-JAK inhibitor, 5-10 mg twice daily. Sample: CD8+ T cells sorted from blood, taken at week 24, from a patient treated with tofacitinib. The receptors stem from a human donor with alopecia areata.

In DNA form, the CDR3 reads TGTGCCAGCAGTTACTCGGGAACGGTCCAAGAGACCCAGTACTTC. Protein product: CASSYSGTVQETQYF. This chain joins TRBV6-6 and TRBJ2-5; no definite D call. V gave up 0 bases and J gave up 1 base, with 9 bases separating them. Per the germline V gene, CDR1 is MNHNY and CDR2 is SVGAGI (reference sequence). The CDR3 extends over 15 amino acids.

The sample holds a few counts of this clone. The chain uses TRBV7-2 and TRBJ2-5, with D possibly TRBD1 on 7 matching bases. The length of the CDR3 is 15 residues. Germline assignment: CDR1 SGHTA and CDR2 FQGNSA. Trimming cost V 0 bases and J 5 bases, with 13 bases left between them. For the CDR3, the DNA is TGTGCCAGCAGCTTAGCGCCGGCAGGGGGGGAGACCCAGTACTTC. Its translation is CASSLAPAGGETQYF. The full variable domain, rest sourced from reference TRBV7-2 and TRBJ2-5, is GAGVSQSPSNKVTEKGKDVELRCDPISGHTALYWYRQSLGQGLEFLIYFQGNSAPDKSGLPSDRFSAERTGGSVSTLTIQRTQQEDSAVYLCASSLAPAGGETQYFGPGTRLLVL.

The chain combines TRBV9 with TRBJ2-3, with D tentatively TRBD2 (5 bases). V dropped 7 bases and J dropped 8 bases, with 5 bases sitting between them. The CDR3 consists of 9 residues. Germline CDR1 SGDLS, CDR2 YYNGEE. The CDR3 DNA sequence: TGTGCCAGCGGAGGTACGCAGTATTTT. Translated, it gives CASGGTQYF.

The V call is TRBV15, the J call TRBJ1-5; 7 bases map to TRBD1. Germline V lookup: CDR1 LNHNV, CDR2 YYDKDF (reference sequence). The CDR3 is 17 residues long. The V and J ends lost 0 bases and 4 bases, in that order; junction bases with no gene match: 9. The CDR3 nucleotides read TGTGCCACCAGCAGAGATGGAGCGACAGGGACGAATCAGCCCCAGCATTTT. Translating gives CATSRDGATGTNQPQHF. The full variable domain, in which reference TRBV15 and TRBJ1-5 provide the parts outside the CDR3, is DAMVIQNPRYQVTQFGKPVTLSCSQTLNHNVMYWYQQKSSQAPKLLFHYYDKDFNNEADTPDNFQSRRPNTSFCFLDIRSPGLGDTAMYLCATSRDGATGTNQPQHFGDGTRLSIL.

The DNA for the CDR3 is TGTGCCAGCACCCCGACTAGCGGGTACAATGAGCAGTTCTTC. Its translation is CASTPTSGYNEQFF. The rearrangement uses TRBV6-5 and TRBJ2-1; 10 positions match TRBD2. V gave up 7 bases and J gave up 4 bases; unmatched junction bases: 4. Germline V gene sequence: CDR1 MNHEY, CDR2 SVGAGI. This CDR3 contains 14 residues.